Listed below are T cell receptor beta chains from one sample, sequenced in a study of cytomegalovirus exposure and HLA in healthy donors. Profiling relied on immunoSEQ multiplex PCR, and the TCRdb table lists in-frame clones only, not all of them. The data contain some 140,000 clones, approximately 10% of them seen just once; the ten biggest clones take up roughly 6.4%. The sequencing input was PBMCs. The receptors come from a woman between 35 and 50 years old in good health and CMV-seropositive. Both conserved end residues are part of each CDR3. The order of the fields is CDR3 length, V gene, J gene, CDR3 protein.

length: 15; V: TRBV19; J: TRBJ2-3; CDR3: CASSWGGLLTDTQYF
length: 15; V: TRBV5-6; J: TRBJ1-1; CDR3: CASSLGPRGDTEAFF
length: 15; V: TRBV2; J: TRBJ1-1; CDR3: CASSSQPQGNTEAFF
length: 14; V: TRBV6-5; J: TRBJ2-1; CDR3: CASTGQGIPSEQFF
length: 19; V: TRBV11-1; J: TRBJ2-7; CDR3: CASSLAGAPPGTGGYEQYF
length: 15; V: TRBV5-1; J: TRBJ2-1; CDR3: CASSSRTVSYNEQFF
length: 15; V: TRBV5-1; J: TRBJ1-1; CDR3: CASSLETAKNTEAFF
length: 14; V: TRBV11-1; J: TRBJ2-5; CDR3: CASSSIAGVKTQYF
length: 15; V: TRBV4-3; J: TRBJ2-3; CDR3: CASSQERGYGDTQYF
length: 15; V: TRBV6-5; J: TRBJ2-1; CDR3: CASSYDGSSYNEQFF
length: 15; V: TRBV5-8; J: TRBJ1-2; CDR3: CASSPRQGATYGYTF
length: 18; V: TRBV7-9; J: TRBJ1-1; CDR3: CASRFTTGQGVRNTEAFF
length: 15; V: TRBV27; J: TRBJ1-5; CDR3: CASSLGDSSNQPQHF
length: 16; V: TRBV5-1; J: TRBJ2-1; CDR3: CASSLAASGGYNEQFF
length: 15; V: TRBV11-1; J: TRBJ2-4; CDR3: CASSLSLLAKNIQYF
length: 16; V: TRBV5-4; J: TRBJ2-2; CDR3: CASSPPGTGGTGELFF
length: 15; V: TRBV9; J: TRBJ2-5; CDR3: CASSAPTVGTETQYF
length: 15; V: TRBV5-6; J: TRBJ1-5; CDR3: CASSLLATGSKPQHF
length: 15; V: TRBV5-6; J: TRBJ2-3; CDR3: CASSLEGRATDTQYF
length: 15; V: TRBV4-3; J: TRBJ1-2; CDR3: CASSQDLASLHGYTF
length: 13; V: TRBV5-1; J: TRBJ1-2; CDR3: CASSSGELYGYTF
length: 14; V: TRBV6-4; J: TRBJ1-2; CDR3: CASSDFPGSYGYTF
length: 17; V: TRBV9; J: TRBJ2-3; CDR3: CASSLGLAGGITDTQYF
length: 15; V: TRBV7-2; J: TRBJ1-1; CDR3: CASSPTGQVNTEAFF
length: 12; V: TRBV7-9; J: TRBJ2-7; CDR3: CASKGDSYEQYF
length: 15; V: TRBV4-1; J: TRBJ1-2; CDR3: CASSQYDRADYGYTF
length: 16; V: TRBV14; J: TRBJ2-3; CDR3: CASSQGTGLYTDTQYF
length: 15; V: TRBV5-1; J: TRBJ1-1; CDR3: CASSLRPGGSTEAFF
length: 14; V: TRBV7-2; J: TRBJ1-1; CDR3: CASSLLVGGTEAFF
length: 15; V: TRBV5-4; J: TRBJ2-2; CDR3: CASTEAGARAGELFF
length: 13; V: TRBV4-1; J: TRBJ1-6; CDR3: CASTDRVGSPLHF
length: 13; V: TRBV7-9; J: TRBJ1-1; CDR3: CASSPQGGTEAFF
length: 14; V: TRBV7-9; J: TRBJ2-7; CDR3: CASSRGQGASLKYF
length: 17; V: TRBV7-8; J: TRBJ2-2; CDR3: CASSLWWTSQNTGELFF
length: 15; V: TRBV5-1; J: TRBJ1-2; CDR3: CASSPSRGSLAGYTF
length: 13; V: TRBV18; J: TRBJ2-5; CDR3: CASSSGQQETQYF
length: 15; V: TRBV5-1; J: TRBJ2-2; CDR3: CASRYSDLNTGELFF